This TCR beta chain came from a study of identical twins. TCRdb re-called the 5' RACE reads through MiXCR, storing one row per CDR3 protein. The sample contains 140,000 to 150,000 distinct CDR3 sequences, around 3.5% of which appear only once. This clonotype was seen repeatedly, ten times or more. Its cognate antigen is unknown. General study points: High-abundance cord blood beta clonotypes had fewer insertions; memory repertoires showed none. Out-of-frame alpha sequences shared between twins exhibited an excess of low generation probability.

V lost 5 bases and J lost 2, with 10 bases in between. The germline V gene has CDR1 DFQATT and CDR2 SNEGSKA (reference sequence). CDR3 length equals 14 residues. The chain carries TRBV20-1 and TRBJ2-6; D perhaps matches TRBD2 (5 bases). Sequencing was done on a sample of memory T cells sorted from blood. The clonotype originates from a man between 18 and 29 years old in good health. Written as DNA, the CDR3 is TGCAGTGCTCTTACTAGGGCTGGGGCCAACGTCCTGACTTTC. Its translation: CSALTRAGANVLTF.